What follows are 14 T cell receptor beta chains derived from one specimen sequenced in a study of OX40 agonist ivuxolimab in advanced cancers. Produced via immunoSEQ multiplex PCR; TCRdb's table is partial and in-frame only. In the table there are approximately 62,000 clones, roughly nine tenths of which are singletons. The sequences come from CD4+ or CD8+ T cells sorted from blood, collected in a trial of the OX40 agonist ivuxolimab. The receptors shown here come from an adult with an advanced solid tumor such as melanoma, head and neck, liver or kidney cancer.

The CDR3 spells CASSDPEGLSSYNEQFF. CDR3 DNA sequence: TGTGCCAGCAGTGATCCAGAGGGACTCAGCTCCTACAATGAGCAGTTCTTC. The chain employs TRBV6-1 and TRBJ2-1; D possibly corresponds to TRBD2 (6 bases). Deletions cut 3 bases from V and 0 bases from J, with 15 bases between. Germline CDR1 is MNHNS and CDR2 is SASEGT. The CDR3 is made up of 17 amino acids.

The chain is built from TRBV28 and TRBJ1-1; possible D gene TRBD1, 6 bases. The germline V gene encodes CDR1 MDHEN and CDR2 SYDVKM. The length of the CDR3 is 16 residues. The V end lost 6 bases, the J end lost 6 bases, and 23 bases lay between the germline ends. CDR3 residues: CASSSRPRQGWPEAFF. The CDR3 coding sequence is TGTGCCAGCAGCTCCCGACCGCGCCAGGGGTGGCCTGAAGCTTTCTTT.

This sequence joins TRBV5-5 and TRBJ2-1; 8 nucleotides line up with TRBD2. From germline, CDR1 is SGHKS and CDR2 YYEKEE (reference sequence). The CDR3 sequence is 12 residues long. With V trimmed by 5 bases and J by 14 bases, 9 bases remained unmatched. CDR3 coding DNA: TGTGCCAGCAGACCAGCCGGGACTAGTGAGTTCTTC. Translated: CASRPAGTSEFF.

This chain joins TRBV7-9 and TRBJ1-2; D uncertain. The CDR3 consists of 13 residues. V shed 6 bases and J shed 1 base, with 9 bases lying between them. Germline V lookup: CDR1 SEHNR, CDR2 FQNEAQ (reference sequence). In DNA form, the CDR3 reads TGTGCCAGCAGGGCCGGGAATAACTATGGCTACACCTTC. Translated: CASRAGNNYGYTF.

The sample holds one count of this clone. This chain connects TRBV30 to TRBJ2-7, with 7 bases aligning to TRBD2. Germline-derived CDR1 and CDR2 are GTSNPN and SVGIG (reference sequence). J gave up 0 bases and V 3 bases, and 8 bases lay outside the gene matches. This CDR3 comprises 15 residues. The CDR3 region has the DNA TGTGCCTGGAGGGTGGGGAGGGGAGGCTCCTACGAGCAGTACTTC. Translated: CAWRVGRGGSYEQYF.

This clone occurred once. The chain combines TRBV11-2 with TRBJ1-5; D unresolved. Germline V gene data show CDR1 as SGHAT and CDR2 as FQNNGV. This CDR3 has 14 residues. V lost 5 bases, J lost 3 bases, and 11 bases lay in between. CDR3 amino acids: CASSRRLPNQPQHF. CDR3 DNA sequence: TGTGCCAGCAGCCGCAGGTTACCCAATCAGCCCCAGCATTTT.

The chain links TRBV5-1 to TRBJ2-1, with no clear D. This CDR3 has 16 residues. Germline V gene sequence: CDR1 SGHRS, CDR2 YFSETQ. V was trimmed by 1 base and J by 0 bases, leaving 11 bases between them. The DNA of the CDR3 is TGCGCCAGCAGCTTGCGTGGCCTGAGCTCCTACAATGAGCAGTTCTTC. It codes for CASSLRGLSSYNEQFF.

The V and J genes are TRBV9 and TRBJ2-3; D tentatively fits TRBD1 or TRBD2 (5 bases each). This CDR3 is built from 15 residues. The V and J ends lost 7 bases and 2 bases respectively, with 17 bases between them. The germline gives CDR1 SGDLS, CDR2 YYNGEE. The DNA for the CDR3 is TGTGCCAGCCAGCCCTGGGGGAACCCCACAGATACGCAGTATTTT. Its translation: CASQPWGNPTDTQYF.

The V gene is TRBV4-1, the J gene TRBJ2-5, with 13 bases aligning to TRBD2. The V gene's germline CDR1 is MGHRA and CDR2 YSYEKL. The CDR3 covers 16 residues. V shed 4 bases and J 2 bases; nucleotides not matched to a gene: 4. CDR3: CASSPGTSGMQETQYF. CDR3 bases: TGCGCCAGCAGCCCGGGGACTAGCGGGATGCAAGAGACCCAGTACTTC.

The CDR3 sequence: CSFSGGFADTQYF. In DNA form, the CDR3 reads TGCAGCTTCTCAGGGGGCTTCGCAGATACGCAGTATTTT. J is TRBJ2-3 and V is TRBV29-1; 8 positions agree with TRBD1. V lost 8 bases to trimming and J lost 4 bases; unmatched junction nucleotides: 8. Germline V gene lookup returns CDR1 SQVTM and CDR2 ANQGSEA. CDR3 length equals 13 residues.

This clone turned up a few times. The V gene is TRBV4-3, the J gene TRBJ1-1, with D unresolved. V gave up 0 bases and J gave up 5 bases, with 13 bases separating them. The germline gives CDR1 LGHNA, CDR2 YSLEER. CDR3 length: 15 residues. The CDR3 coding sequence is TGCGCCAGCAGCCAAGAGGGAACTATGAGGACTGAAGCTTTCTTT. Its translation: CASSQEGTMRTEAFF.

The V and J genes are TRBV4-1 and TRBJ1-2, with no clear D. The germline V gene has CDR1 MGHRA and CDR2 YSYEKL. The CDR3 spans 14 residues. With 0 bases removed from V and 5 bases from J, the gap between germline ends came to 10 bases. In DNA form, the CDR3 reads TGCGCCAGCAGCCAAGAGATCGGAAGATATGGCTACACCTTC. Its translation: CASSQEIGRYGYTF.

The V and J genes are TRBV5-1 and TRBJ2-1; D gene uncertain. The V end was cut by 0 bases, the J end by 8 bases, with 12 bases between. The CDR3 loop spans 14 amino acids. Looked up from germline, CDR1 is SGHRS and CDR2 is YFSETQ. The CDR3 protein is CASSLEDGPYEQFF. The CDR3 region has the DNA TGCGCCAGCAGCTTGGAGGACGGCCCGTATGAGCAGTTCTTC. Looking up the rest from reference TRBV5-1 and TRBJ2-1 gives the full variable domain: KAGVTQTPRYLIKTRGQQVTLSCSPISGHRSVSWYQQTPGQGLQFLFEYFSETQRNKGNFPGRFSGRQFSNSRSEMNVSTLELGDSALYLCASSLEDGPYEQFFGPGTRLTVL.

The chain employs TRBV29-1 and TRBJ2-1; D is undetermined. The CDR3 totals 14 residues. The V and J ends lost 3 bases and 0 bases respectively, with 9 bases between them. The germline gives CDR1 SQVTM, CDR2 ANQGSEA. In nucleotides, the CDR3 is TGCAGCGTTGAGGGCGGTCACTCCTACAATGAGCAGTTCTTC. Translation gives CSVEGGHSYNEQFF.